The 11 T cell receptor beta chains listed next were all sequenced from one sample in a study of tumor-infiltrating lymphocytes in primary liver carcinoma. A primer in the constant region served to generate TCR beta cDNA from about 480 ng of total RNA. For TCR beta, libraries were produced by three nested multiplex PCR rounds using slightly modified ARM-PCR. Forward primers for TRBV1-TRBV30 and a C-beta reverse primer served the first two PCR rounds, at roughly 10 cycles each. TCRdb fed the multiplex PCR reads into MiXCR, producing one record per CDR3 protein. The sample holds some 100,000 distinct CDR3 sequences; more than 65% are singletons and the top ten take approximately 12%. Both RNA and DNA were isolated together from 20-30 mg of bulk tissue that had not been sorted. The specimen was liver tumor tissue from sampling region 2. As to subset: tumor region T2, inferior pole. These receptors were collected from a woman in her sixties or seventies with primary liver carcinoma and hepatitis B virus infection.

About this clonotype: A much bigger clone sits one base away, suggesting this may be a read error. The final CDR3 position lacks the conserved phenylalanine or tryptophan, pointing to a likely read error. The rearrangement uses TRBV11-1 and TRBJ2-1; 7 bases are shared with TRBD2. The germline CDR1 and CDR2 sequences are SGHAT and FQDESV (reference sequence). This CDR3 is 17 amino acids long. The V gene end was trimmed by 1 base and the J gene end by 0 bases; junction bases not matched to a gene: 6. The CDR3 here is CASSLELATSSYNEQFL. DNA for the CDR3: TGTGCCAGCAGCTTAGAACTAGCGACCTCCTCCTACAATGAGCAGTTCTTA.

A single count supports this clonotype. The chain has TRBV30 and TRBJ2-3; D is unresolved. The ends were cut back, 3 bases at V and 4 bases at J, with 11 bases in the middle. The CDR3 totals 13 residues. CDR1 and CDR2 from the germline V gene are GTSNPN and SVGIG (reference sequence). The CDR3 nucleotides read TGTGCCTGGAGACATGGTCGCGCAGATACGCAGTATTTT. Amino acid sequence: CAWRHGRADTQYF.

To note about this clonotype: A much larger clone is a single base away; this may be a read error. The chain has TRBV29-1 and TRBJ2-7; tentatively, D is TRBD1 or TRBD2 (5 bases each). V was cut by 8 bases and J by 3 bases, with 14 bases left in between. The CDR3 sequence is 12 residues long. Germline V gives CDR1 SQVTM, CDR2 ANQGSEA. CDR3 protein: CSFGGQGYEQYF. The CDR3, as DNA: TGCAGCTTTGGAGGTCAGGGCTACGAGCAGTACTTC.

This clonotype was detected ten times or more. In DNA, the CDR3 is TGTGCCAGCAGTTTAACAGCCGTCTACGAGCAGTACTTC. This sequence encodes CASSLTAVYEQYF. V gene TRBV12-3 or TRBV12-4 combines with J gene TRBJ2-7, with no clear D. This CDR3 has 13 residues. Trimming shortened V by 2 bases and J by 3 bases, and 8 bases separated the two germline ends.

As to this clonotype: At one of its ends the junction is not consistent with the germline gene, which may arise from a read error. V usage is TRBV5-1 and J usage is TRBJ2-7; D unclear. This CDR3 contains 14 residues. CDR1 is SGHRS and CDR2 is YFSETQ in the germline V gene. The CDR3 spells CASSLQSRAYDQYF. CDR3 nucleotides: TGCGCCAGCAGTCTTCAGTCCCGTGCATACGATCAGTACTTC.

The chain employs TRBV29-1 and TRBJ2-3, with D possibly TRBD2 on 6 matching bases. Germline V gives CDR1 SQVTM, CDR2 ANQGSEA. There are 16 residues in the CDR3. The CDR3 loop is CSARLLEGGLRDTRYF. CDR3 sequence (DNA): TGCAGTGCCAGGCTCCTTGAGGGAGGACTAAGAGATACGCGTTATTTT.

Many counts were recorded for this clonotype. This chain joins TRBV12-3 or TRBV12-4 and TRBJ2-5, with 9 bases aligning to TRBD2. The ends lost 4 bases at V and 2 bases at J; junction bases unmatched: 5. CDR3 size: 15 residues. Here the CDR3 DNA reads TGTGCCAGCAGTTGGGGACTAGCTGGGCAAGAGACCCAGTACTTC. It yields the protein CASSWGLAGQETQYF.

A remark on this clonotype: This may arise from a read error, as a much more abundant clone is one base away. The chain couples TRBV12-5 to TRBJ2-7; D remains unclear. The length of the CDR3 is 11 residues. The germline V gene encodes CDR1 LGHNT and CDR2 FRNRAP. This CDR3 is CASGFYYEPYF. The CDR3 DNA reads TGTGCTAGTGGTTTTTACTACGAGCCGTACTTC.

Note on this clonotype: A much more abundant neighbour one base away suggests this may be a read error. This CDR3 fails to terminate in the conserved phenylalanine or tryptophan, so it likely reflects a read error. The chain carries TRBV7-8 and TRBJ2-7, with a weak D call TRBD2 (5 bases). The CDR3 spans 14 residues. Germline V gives CDR1 SGHVS, CDR2 FQNEAQ. V dropped 5 bases and J dropped 7 bases, with 18 bases sitting between them. The CDR3 region has the DNA TGTGCCAGCAGCCAACGTACTAGTTCGGGGGAGCAGTACTTA. Its translation: CASSQRTSSGEQYL.

This clonotype was picked up a small number of times. It may be a read error: a sequence one base away is much more abundant. V is TRBV6-5 and J is TRBJ2-1; 12 nucleotides line up with TRBD2. The ends lost 4 bases at V and 5 bases at J; junction bases unmatched: 6. CDR3 length: 16 amino acids. Germline V gene lookup returns CDR1 MNHEY and CDR2 SVGAGI. The CDR3 region has the DNA TGTGCCAGCAGTTGCTCGGGACTAGCGGGCGACAATGAGCAGTTCTTC. This sequence encodes CASSCSGLAGDNEQFF.

Worth noting for this clonotype: Mismatch with germline at one junction end may stem from a read error. The chain combines TRBV5-5 with TRBJ1-3; no firm D call. CDR1 is SGHKS, CDR2 YYEKEE, per germline (reference sequence). CDR3 size: 16 residues. CDR3: CASSSAGSTSGNAIYF. The CDR3 nucleotides are TGTGCCAGCAGCTCGGCGGGTAGTACCTCTGGAAACGCCATATATTTT.